The T cell receptor beta chain under discussion was sequenced for a study of T cells after yellow fever vaccination. This clonotype was counted only a few times. As yet, its antigen is unknown. TCRdb re-derived calls from the 5' RACE reads in MiXCR, one entry per CDR3 protein. The sample lists around 300,000 distinct CDR3 sequences; roughly 4.3% were seen once. Study-level findings and limits: Just a small share of clonotypes turned up in the CD4 compartment as well as the CD8 compartment. Though weaker, the secondary response peaked faster, on day 5 versus 15.

The CDR3 runs 15 residues. After removal of 5 bases from V and 2 bases from J, the junction contained 4 bases not matched to a gene. Germline V gene data show CDR1 as SEHNR and CDR2 as FQNEAQ (reference sequence). This sequence joins TRBV7-9 and TRBJ2-4; 9 bases align to TRBD1. The TCR originated in a man aged 18 to 30 who received the YFV17D yellow fever vaccine. This specimen consisted of PBMCs, obtained 15 days after the yellow fever booster vaccination. The CDR3, as DNA: TGTGCCAGCAGCCCCGGACAGGGGTCCAAAAACATTCAGTACTTC. Translation: CASSPGQGSKNIQYF.